Following are 11 T cell receptor beta chains from one sample sequenced in a study of T cell repertoires in cytomegalovirus infection. MiXCR, run by TCRdb on the reads, gives a single entry per CDR3 protein. The sample carries around 71,000 distinct CDR3 sequences, about 40% recorded once. Their antigens remain unidentified. The sequences come from CD8+ T cells from cultured PBMCs, collected from culture after CMV antigen stimulation. These receptors all stem from a human donor in good health (CMV status not recorded). Some clones in this sample may be carry-over from other donors' samples.

This clonotype was seen a handful of times. The rearrangement joins TRBV6-1 to TRBJ2-2, with 7 bases fitting TRBD1. The CDR3 has 18 amino acids. With V trimmed by 0 bases and J by 7 bases, 14 bases remained unmatched. Germline loops: CDR1 MNHNS, CDR2 SASEGT. The CDR3: CASSEAIPGTVVVGELFF. The CDR3 nucleotides are TGTGCCAGCAGTGAAGCTATCCCCGGGACAGTGGTTGTCGGGGAGCTGTTTTTT.

A single count supports this clonotype. The chain combines TRBV20-1 with TRBJ1-5, with 8 bases that match TRBD1. The CDR3 has 16 amino acids. The junction had 14 bases not matched to a gene; V was cut back by 3 bases and J by 7 bases. Germline V gene sequence: CDR1 DFQATT, CDR2 SNEGSKA (reference sequence). The CDR3 DNA is TGCAGTGCTAGGGACGATGACAGGGGTTCGTGGCAGCCCCAGCATTTT. It is translated as CSARDDDRGSWQPQHF.

This clonotype was seen more than once but under ten times. This chain links TRBV7-2 with TRBJ1-2; D is unresolved. In germline, CDR1 is SGHTA, CDR2 FQGNSA. There are 14 residues in the CDR3. The V end was cut by 5 bases, the J end by 5 bases, with 15 bases between. The CDR3 DNA is TGTGCCAGCAGCCGACCCGGGAGAGATTATGGCTACACCTTC. Encoded protein: CASSRPGRDYGYTF.

V gene TRBV7-9 combines with J gene TRBJ2-2, with 7 bases identical to TRBD1. The germline CDR1 and CDR2 sequences are SEHNR and FQNEAQ (reference sequence). V shed 5 bases, J shed 7 bases, and the junction held 13 bases outside the gene matches. The CDR3 totals 16 residues. Here the CDR3 DNA reads TGTGCCAGCAGCCCCGGACAGGCCTATGGGGGCGGGGAGCTGTTTTTT. This codes for CASSPGQAYGGGELFF. The full variable domain, completed using reference TRBV7-9 and TRBJ2-2, is DTGVSQNPRHKITKRGQNVTFRCDPISEHNRLYWYRQTLGQGPEFLTYFQNEAQLEKSRLLSDRFSAERPKGSFSTLEIQRTEQGDSAMYLCASSPGQAYGGGELFFGEGSRLTVL.

This chain uses TRBV2 with TRBJ1-4; D may be TRBD1 (6 bases). The ends were cut back, 3 bases at V and 8 bases at J, with 16 bases in the middle. Germline assignment: CDR1 SNHLY and CDR2 FYNNEI. This CDR3 is 15 amino acids long. In nucleotides, the CDR3 is TGTGCCAGCAGTGACACGGGGGGCTCGGGAGAAAAACTGTTTTTT. It specifies CASSDTGGSGEKLFF.

A few counts support this clonotype. The rearrangement joins TRBV5-4 to TRBJ2-7; D is undetermined. Between the trimmed V and J ends, which lost 5 bases and 7 bases, there was a span of 10 bases. Germline V gene lookup returns CDR1 SGHNT and CDR2 YYREEE (reference sequence). CDR3 length: 11 residues. CDR3 loop: CASSRGSEQYF. As DNA, the CDR3 is TGTGCCAGCAGTCGAGGTTCTGAGCAGTACTTC.

The chain employs TRBV5-4 and TRBJ2-1, with 8 nucleotides matching TRBD2. CDR3 length: 15 residues. CDR1 and CDR2 (germline): SGHNT, YYREEE (reference sequence). J gave up 8 bases and V 2 bases, and 9 bases lay outside the gene matches. The CDR3 coding sequence is TGTGCCAGCAGCTTCCAGCGGGGGCCTGGGTATGAGCAGTTCTTC. As protein: CASSFQRGPGYEQFF.

Only a few counts were recorded for this clonotype. J is TRBJ2-7 and V is TRBV12-3 or TRBV12-4; TRBD1 aligns across 7 bases. The length of the CDR3 is 16 residues. V was pared by 6 bases and J by 0 bases, with 11 bases of the junction left unmatched. Here the CDR3 reads CASSSEQGWPSYEQYF. Here the CDR3 DNA reads TGTGCCAGCAGCTCGGAACAGGGGTGGCCCTCCTACGAGCAGTACTTC.

The V and J genes are TRBV11-2 and TRBJ2-1, with 10 positions matching TRBD2. The CDR3 sequence is 16 residues long. From germline, CDR1 is SGHAT and CDR2 FQNNGV. J lost 7 bases, V lost 1 base, and 7 bases had no gene match. CDR3 DNA sequence: TGTGCCAGCAGCTTAGGTCGGACTAGCGGAGGGAATGAGCAGTTCTTC. Its protein is CASSLGRTSGGNEQFF.

The J gene is TRBJ2-3, the V gene TRBV4-1; D may be TRBD2 (5 bases). CDR3 length: 15 residues. V lost 0 bases, J lost 5 bases, and 12 bases lay in between. Germline V CDR1 and CDR2: MGHRA, YSYEKL. Here the CDR3 reads CASSQDRGCLDTQYF. The CDR3 nucleotides are TGCGCCAGCAGCCAAGATCGGGGTTGCTTAGATACGCAGTATTTT.

The V and J genes are TRBV7-4 and TRBJ1-2; D is possibly TRBD1 (6 bases). The germline V gene has CDR1 SGHVT and CDR2 SQSDAQ. The germline V and J ends were trimmed by 1 base and 4 bases, with 16 bases remaining between them. This CDR3 has 16 amino acids. CDR3: CASSLVLAGASYGYTF. The DNA of the CDR3 is TGTGCCAGCAGCTTAGTCTTGGCAGGGGCCAGCTATGGCTACACCTTC. The complete variable domain, with remaining parts taken from reference TRBV7-4 and TRBJ1-2, reads GAGVSQSPRYKVAKRGRDVALRCDSISGHVTLYWYRQTLGQGSEVLTYSQSDAQRDKSGRPSGRFSAERPERSVSTLKIQRTEQGDSAVYLCASSLVLAGASYGYTFGSGTRLTVV.